Shown below are 8 T cell receptor beta chains from a single sample sequenced in a study of blood T cells in healthy people across ages (dated by TCRdb to 2013 to 2016). Library construction relied on 5' RACE. Sequencing relied on an Illumina HiSeq 2500. A second PCR of roughly 6 to 11 cycles was run with a J-beta primer mix and a sample-barcoded 5' primer. TCRdb itself trimmed the public reads at Q25 with fastp, ran MiXCR and retained productive beta chains. Identical CDR3 protein sequences are pooled into one entry, listed with their most common genes and DNA. Here the sample has about 900,000 distinct CDR3 sequences; 62% occur a single time. Clones ranked in the top ten supply about 30% of the sample. Sequenced sample: blood. The source of these receptors is a man younger than 40 in good health.

This clonotype was counted between two and nine times. The rearrangement joins TRBV2 to TRBJ2-6; no reliable D call. Trimming took 5 bases from V and 1 from J, leaving 3 bases between them. Germline V gives CDR1 SNHLY, CDR2 FYNNEI. The length of the CDR3 is 13 residues. The CDR3 DNA is TGTGCCAGCAGTACATCTGGGGCCAACGTCCTGACTTTC. Translated: CASSTSGANVLTF.

This clonotype was observed many times. The CDR3 DNA reads TGTGCCAGCAGCGCTGGACTAGCGGGGGGGACCTACGAGCAGTACTTC. It specifies CASSAGLAGGTYEQYF. The chain uses TRBV7-9 and TRBJ2-7; TRBD2 matches at 15 bases. Germline trimming cut 5 bases from V and 2 bases from J; bases unmatched to any gene: 4. CDR1 is SEHNR, CDR2 FQNEAQ, per germline (reference sequence). The CDR3 consists of 16 residues.

Points on this clonotype: The conserved closing phenylalanine or tryptophan is absent in this CDR3, likely reflecting a read error. This CDR3 is CASSLAAEETQYV. The CDR3 DNA is TGCGCCAGCAGCTTGGCGGCAGAAGAGACCCAGTACGTC. This chain connects TRBV5-1 to TRBJ2-5, with D unclear. In germline, CDR1 is SGHRS, CDR2 YFSETQ. The CDR3 covers 13 residues. The V end lost 0 bases, the J end lost 3 bases, and 6 bases lay between the germline ends.

This clonotype was detected only a few times. The chain links TRBV5-1 to TRBJ2-7; either TRBD1 or TRBD2 may fit D (5 bases each). The CDR3 spans 14 residues. The ends were cut back, 6 bases at V and 0 bases at J, with 13 bases in the middle. CDR1 SGHRS and CDR2 YFSETQ come from the germline V gene. CDR3: CASNTGTASYEQYF. In nucleotides, the CDR3 is TGCGCCAGCAACACCGGGACGGCCTCCTACGAGCAGTACTTC.

This clonotype came up once. The chain uses TRBV12-3 or TRBV12-4 and TRBJ2-4; weak D call: TRBD2 (6 bases). The CDR3 loop spans 13 amino acids. Between the trimmed V and J ends, which lost 3 bases and 13 bases, there was a span of 16 bases. The CDR3 sequence: CASSLITGGGQYF. The CDR3 nucleotides read TGTGCCAGCAGTTTGATAACAGGCGGAGGGCAGTACTTC.

This clonotype was seen a handful of times. The CDR3 reads CASSQQGTGANVLTF. DNA of the CDR3: TGTGCCAGCAGTCAACAGGGCACCGGGGCCAACGTCCTGACTTTC. V and J are TRBV2 and TRBJ2-6; a possible D gene is TRBD1 (6 bases). Germline CDR1 and CDR2: SNHLY and FYNNEI. The CDR3 runs to 15 residues. V was trimmed by 5 bases and J by 4 bases, leaving 12 bases between them.

This clonotype showed up many times. The rearrangement uses TRBV7-2 and TRBJ2-6; a possible D gene is TRBD2 (5 bases). Trimming removed 6 bases from V and 0 bases from J, with 9 bases in between. Germline-derived CDR1 and CDR2 are SGHTA and FQGNSA. This CDR3 has 15 residues. CDR3 coding DNA: TGTGCCAGCAGTTTGGCGGGCTCTGGGGCCAACGTCCTGACTTTC. Protein: CASSLAGSGANVLTF.

The V call is TRBV2, the J call TRBJ2-7; 9 bases line up with TRBD1. From germline, CDR1 is SNHLY and CDR2 FYNNEI. V trimming: 10 bases; J trimming: 0 bases; junction bases outside the gene matches: 10. CDR3 length: 15 residues. DNA of the CDR3: TGTGCCACCGATACCACAGGGGGCAGCTCCTACGAGCAGTACTTC. This translates into CATDTTGGSSYEQYF. The full variable domain, rest sourced from reference TRBV2 and TRBJ2-7, is EPEVTQTPSHQVTQMGQEVILRCVPISNHLYFYWYRQILGQKVEFLVSFYNNEISEKSEIFDDQFSVERPDGSNFTLKIRSTKLEDSAMYFCATDTTGGSSYEQYFGPGTRLTVT.